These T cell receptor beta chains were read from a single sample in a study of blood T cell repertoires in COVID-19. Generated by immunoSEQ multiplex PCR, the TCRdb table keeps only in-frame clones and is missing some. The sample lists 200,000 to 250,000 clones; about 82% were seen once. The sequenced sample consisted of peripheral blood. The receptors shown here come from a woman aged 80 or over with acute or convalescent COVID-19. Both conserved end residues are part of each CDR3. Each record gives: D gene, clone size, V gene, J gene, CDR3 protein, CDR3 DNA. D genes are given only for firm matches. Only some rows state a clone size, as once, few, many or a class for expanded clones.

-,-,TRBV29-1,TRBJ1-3,CSVELGGAGNTIYF,TGCAGCGTTGAGTTAGGGGGGGCTGGAAACACCATATATTTT
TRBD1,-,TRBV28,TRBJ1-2,CASSPPGQNYGYTF,TGTGCCAGCAGTCCGCCGGGACAGAACTATGGCTACACCTTC
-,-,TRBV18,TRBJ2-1,CASSPTGNGEQFF,TGTGCCAGCTCTCCTACAGGGAACGGTGAGCAGTTCTTC
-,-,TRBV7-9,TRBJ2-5,CASSLGDRRQETQYF,TGTGCCAGCAGCCTTGGCGACAGGCGCCAAGAGACCCAGTACTTC
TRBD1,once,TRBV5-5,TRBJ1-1,CASSGGQPFGTEAFF,TGTGCCAGCAGCGGGGGACAGCCCTTCGGGACTGAAGCTTTCTTT
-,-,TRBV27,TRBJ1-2,CASRTANSNYGYTF,TGTGCCAGCAGGACAGCGAATTCTAACTATGGCTACACCTTC
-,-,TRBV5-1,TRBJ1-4,CASSPGVNEKLFF,TGCGCCAGCAGCCCGGGTGTGAATGAAAAACTGTTTTTT
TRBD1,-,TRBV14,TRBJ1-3,CASSQEGWGQGSGNTIYF,TGTGCCAGCAGCCAAGAAGGATGGGGACAGGGCTCTGGAAACACCATATATTTT
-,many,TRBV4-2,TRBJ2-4,CASSQAGEAFDIQYF,TGTGCCAGCAGCCAAGCGGGGGAAGCGTTTGACATTCAGTACTTC
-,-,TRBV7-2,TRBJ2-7,CASSLGIRPQGGEQYF,TGTGCCAGCAGCTTAGGTATTAGGCCTCAGGGAGGCGAGCAGTACTTC
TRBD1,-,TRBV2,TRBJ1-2,CASRIGQGIQYGYTF,TGTGCCAGCAGGATTGGACAGGGGATACAGTATGGCTACACCTTC
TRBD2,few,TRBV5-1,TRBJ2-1,CASSSGGGSLYYNEQFF,TGCGCCAGCAGCTCCGGGGGGGGCAGCCTCTACTACAATGAGCAGTTCTTC
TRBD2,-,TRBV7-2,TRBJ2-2,CASSLRGSGTGELFF,TGTGCCAGCAGCTTACGCGGGAGTGGCACCGGGGAGCTGTTTTTT
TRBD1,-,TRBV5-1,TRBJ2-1,CASSVTGAAYNEQFF,TGCGCCAGCAGCGTGACAGGGGCAGCCTACAATGAGCAGTTCTTC
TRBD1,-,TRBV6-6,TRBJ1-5,CASSADRGSNQPQHF,TGTGCCAGCAGCGCCGACAGGGGCTCTAATCAGCCCCAGCATTTT
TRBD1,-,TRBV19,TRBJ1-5,CASWAGQSYQPQHF,TGTGCCAGTTGGGCGGGACAGTCTTATCAGCCCCAGCATTTT
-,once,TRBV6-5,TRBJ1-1,CASRNIMMNTEAFF,TGTGCCAGCAGAAACATAATGATGAACACTGAAGCTTTCTTT
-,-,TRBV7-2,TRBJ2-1,CASSLSVNEQFF,TGTGCCAGCAGCTTATCCGTTAATGAGCAGTTCTTC